One and the same sample provided the 25 T cell receptor beta chains below, sequenced in a study of cytomegalovirus exposure and HLA in healthy donors. PCR involved 60 Vbeta and 13 Jbeta primers. Here immunoSEQ multiplex PCR was the method, and the copy in TCRdb shows in-frame clones only, minus some. The table for this sample gives 40,000 or so clones. Sequenced input: PBMCs. These receptors originate from a male donor in good health and CMV-seronegative.

The V call is TRBV13, the J call TRBJ2-1; TRBD2 agrees at 8 bases. Unmatched junction bases numbered 3, after V lost 3 bases and J lost 2 bases. Germline CDR1 PRHDT, CDR2 FYEKMQ (reference sequence). The CDR3 has 15 residues. CDR3 nucleotide sequence: TGTGCCAGCAGCTTCGGGAGGGGAACCTACAATGAGCAGTTCTTC. Translating gives CASSFGRGTYNEQFF.

The rearrangement links TRBV18 to TRBJ1-5; D unresolved. Germline V gene data show CDR1 as KGHSH and CDR2 as LQKENI. The CDR3 spans 12 residues. Trimming took 6 bases from V and 6 from J, leaving 9 bases between them. The CDR3 DNA reads TGTGCCAGCTCCTCCGGTGGTCAGCCCCAGCATTTT. Translation: CASSSGGQPQHF.

The chain couples TRBV27 to TRBJ1-6, with a weak D call TRBD1 (6 bases). There are 14 residues in the CDR3. Trimming left V 8 bases short and J 7 bases short, with 15 bases between. CDR1 is MNHEY and CDR2 is SMNVEV in the germline V gene (reference sequence). The CDR3 protein is CASSTGLSNSPLHF. For the CDR3, the DNA is TGTGCCAGCTCCACAGGGTTGTCGAATTCACCCCTCCACTTT.

This chain joins TRBV19 and TRBJ2-3; 12 positions agree with TRBD1. The junction had 11 bases not matched to a gene; V was cut back by 4 bases and J by 0 bases. Germline V CDR1 and CDR2: LNHDA, SQIVND (reference sequence). This CDR3 spans 19 amino acids. The CDR3: CASSKYRDRGPVSTDTQYF. CDR3 sequence (DNA): TGTGCCAGTAGTAAATATCGGGACAGGGGGCCCGTGAGCACAGATACGCAGTATTTT.

This chain uses TRBV9 with TRBJ2-5, with TRBD2 matching over 10 bases. The V gene's germline CDR1 is SGDLS and CDR2 YYNGEE. CDR3 length: 16 amino acids. Unmatched junction bases numbered 10, after V lost 3 bases and J lost 5 bases. CDR3 protein: CASSGPLAGGIETQYF. In DNA form, the CDR3 reads TGTGCCAGCAGCGGCCCGTTAGCGGGGGGTATTGAGACCCAGTACTTC.

The V and J genes are TRBV11-2 and TRBJ2-7; D is unresolved. The V gene's germline CDR1 is SGHAT and CDR2 FQNNGV. V was pared by 5 bases and J by 2 bases, with 13 bases between. CDR3 length: 14 amino acids. CDR3 bases: TGTGCCAGCAGCCCCAGTGGGCTCACCTACGAGCAGTACTTC. It codes for CASSPSGLTYEQYF. Full variable domain (rest looked up from reference TRBV11-2 and TRBJ2-7): EAGVAQSPRYKIIEKRQSVAFWCNPISGHATLYWYQQILGQGPKLLIQFQNNGVVDDSQLPKDRFSAERLKGVDSTLKIQPAKLEDSAVYLCASSPSGLTYEQYFGPGTRLTVT.

J is TRBJ2-3 and V is TRBV9; 9 bases agree with TRBD2. The germline V gene encodes CDR1 SGDLS and CDR2 YYNGEE. CDR3 size: 22 residues. V lost 0 bases and J lost 6; bases outside the gene matches: 26. This chain's CDR3 is CASSVATRAVSPQRGAGDTQYF. The CDR3 DNA sequence: TGTGCCAGCAGCGTAGCTACTCGTGCGGTATCCCCTCAGCGGGGGGCCGGGGATACGCAGTATTTT.

This chain connects TRBV5-1 to TRBJ1-2, with D perhaps TRBD1 (6 bases). The CDR3 spans 14 residues. The V and J ends lost 2 bases and 3 bases respectively, with 11 bases between them. CDR1 SGHRS and CDR2 YFSETQ come from the germline V gene. The CDR3, as DNA: TGCGCCAGCAGCTTACAGGGCTATGACTATGGCTACACCTTC. It is translated as CASSLQGYDYGYTF.

The V and J genes are TRBV6-6 and TRBJ2-3, with 8 bases that match TRBD2. This CDR3 has 15 amino acids. V shed 7 bases, J shed 5 bases, and the junction held 11 bases outside the gene matches. The germline CDR1 and CDR2 sequences are MNHNY and SVGAGI (reference sequence). Written as DNA, the CDR3 is TGTGCCAGCACGCTAGCGGGTTCGGGGGGAGATACGCAGTATTTT. Its translation is CASTLAGSGGDTQYF.

This chain links TRBV27 with TRBJ1-1; D gene unclear. This CDR3 is 14 amino acids long. Germline V lookup: CDR1 MNHEY, CDR2 SMNVEV (reference sequence). The V end lost 3 bases, the J end lost 3 bases, and 11 bases lay between the germline ends. For the CDR3, the DNA is TGTGCCAGCAGTTTGGAGGGATACGACACTGAAGCTTTCTTT. This gives the protein CASSLEGYDTEAFF.

The chain uses TRBV30 and TRBJ1-5; 7 positions match TRBD1. CDR3 length: 13 amino acids. With V trimmed by 4 bases and J by 7 bases, 7 bases remained unmatched. CDR1 and CDR2 from the germline V gene are GTSNPN and SVGIG (reference sequence). The CDR3 reads CAWNNNRGQPQHF. The CDR3 nucleotides read TGTGCCTGGAACAATAACAGGGGCCAGCCCCAGCATTTT.

The chain recombines TRBV7-2 with TRBJ1-6; 8 nucleotides line up with TRBD1. CDR1 SGHTA and CDR2 FQGNSA come from the germline V gene. The CDR3 is 14 residues long. V trimming: 6 bases; J trimming: 9 bases; junction bases outside the gene matches: 7. This chain's CDR3 is CASRTGTGGSPLHF. For the CDR3, the DNA is TGTGCCAGCAGAACCGGGACAGGAGGTTCACCCCTCCACTTT.

The chain is built from TRBV27 and TRBJ2-1; the D gene is possibly TRBD1 (6 bases). The V and J ends lost 9 bases and 8 bases respectively, with 20 bases between them. The CDR3 runs to 14 residues. Germline lookup yields CDR1 MNHEY and CDR2 SMNVEV (reference sequence). CDR3 bases: TGTGCCAGAGGGCGGTGGGGGCGCCAGGATGAGCAGTTCTTC. It codes for CARGRWGRQDEQFF.

The V call is TRBV5-1, the J call TRBJ1-1, with D perhaps TRBD1 (5 bases). CDR1 is SGHRS and CDR2 is YFSETQ in the germline V gene. The length of the CDR3 is 15 residues. The germline V and J ends were trimmed by 0 bases and 2 bases, with 11 bases remaining between them. The DNA of the CDR3 is TGCGCCAGCAGCTTGGTAGGACACAAAAACACTGAAGCTTTCTTT. Its translation is CASSLVGHKNTEAFF.

This chain connects TRBV6-5 to TRBJ1-6; weak D call: TRBD1 (6 bases). Germline assignment: CDR1 MNHEY and CDR2 SVGAGI. The V end lost 2 bases, the J end lost 7 bases, and 9 bases lay between the germline ends. The CDR3 runs to 14 residues. The CDR3 here is CASSYGGGNSPLHF. CDR3 coding DNA: TGTGCCAGCAGTTACGGGGGGGGCAATTCACCCCTCCACTTT.

As concerns this clone: The limits of the CDR3 on the DNA are not certain, so only TCRdb's listed CDR3 is given. V usage is TRBV4-1 and J usage is TRBJ2-3; TRBD1 was called by the table and not checked on the DNA. Per germline, CDR1 MGHRA and CDR2 YSYEKL. The CDR3 is 16 residues long, ends included. The CDR3 sequence is CASSYLWTRGTDTQYF.

The chain uses TRBV27 and TRBJ1-2, with 10 bases matching TRBD1. Germline loops: CDR1 MNHEY, CDR2 SMNVEV (reference sequence). The CDR3 is 14 residues long. Germline trimming cut 5 bases from V and 8 bases from J; bases unmatched to any gene: 8. The CDR3 region is CASSPRQGAWGYTF. For the CDR3, the DNA is TGTGCCAGCAGTCCAAGACAGGGGGCGTGGGGCTACACCTTC.

V usage is TRBV7-6 and J usage is TRBJ2-7; D gene uncertain. V lost 2 bases and J 6 bases, leaving 14 bases between the germline ends. Germline V CDR1 and CDR2: SGHVS, FNYEAQ. The CDR3 contains 14 residues. CDR3 amino acids: CASSLTRLQSEQYF. The CDR3 nucleotides are TGTGCCAGCAGCTTAACGAGACTCCAAAGCGAGCAGTACTTC. Based on the CDR3 plus reference TRBV7-6 and TRBJ2-7, the full variable domain is GAGVSQSPRYKVTKRGQDVALRCDPISGHVSLYWYRQALGQGPEFLTYFNYEAQQDKSGLPNDRFSAERPEGSISTLTIQRTEQRDSAMYRCASSLTRLQSEQYFGPGTRLTVT.

The chain links TRBV10-3 to TRBJ2-1, with TRBD1 matching over 9 bases. CDR3 length: 16 amino acids. V was clipped by 0 bases and J by 8 bases; unmatched bases: 8. From germline, CDR1 is ENHRY and CDR2 SYGVKD. CDR3 sequence (DNA): TGTGCCATCAGTGAGTCTAACAGGGGGCATTTCTATGAGCAGTTCTTC. Residues: CAISESNRGHFYEQFF.

The V call is TRBV2, the J call TRBJ2-5, with 10 nucleotides matching TRBD2. V was pared by 7 bases and J by 5 bases, with 7 bases of the junction left unmatched. In germline, CDR1 is SNHLY, CDR2 FYNNEI. CDR3 size: 14 residues. In DNA form, the CDR3 reads TGTGCCAGCACATACCTAGCGGGGGATGAGACCCAGTACTTC. Its protein is CASTYLAGDETQYF.

The chain recombines TRBV2 with TRBJ2-7, with D maybe TRBD1 (6 bases). CDR1 is SNHLY and CDR2 is FYNNEI in the germline V gene. The length of the CDR3 is 13 residues. Trimming shortened V by 8 bases and J by 5 bases, and 16 bases separated the two germline ends. The CDR3 DNA sequence: TGTGCCAGCTGGACAGCGATCCTCCACGAGCAGTACTTC. Translated: CASWTAILHEQYF.

The genes are TRBV7-9 and TRBJ1-5; 7 positions match TRBD1. The CDR3 extends over 15 amino acids. Germline values: CDR1 SEHNR, CDR2 FQNEAQ (reference sequence). Trimming cost V 5 bases and J 0 bases; bases outside gene matches: 4. The CDR3 reads CASSPGQFSNQPQHF. CDR3 in DNA: TGTGCCAGCAGCCCGGGACAGTTTAGCAATCAGCCCCAGCATTTT.

This chain connects TRBV5-8 to TRBJ1-5; perhaps TRBD1 as D (5 bases). Trimming shortened V by 6 bases and J by 3 bases, and 16 bases separated the two germline ends. The CDR3 covers 15 residues. The V gene's germline CDR1 is SGHTS and CDR2 YDEGEE. Here the CDR3 reads CASNLGTGHNQPQHF. The CDR3 nucleotides are TGTGCCAGCAACCTGGGAACAGGCCACAATCAGCCCCAGCATTTT.

The chain combines TRBV29-1 with TRBJ2-7, with a tentative D call TRBD1 (6 bases). The CDR3 has 12 residues. Germline CDR1 is SQVTM and CDR2 is ANQGSEA. V dropped 3 bases and J dropped 9 bases, with 15 bases sitting between them. CDR3 amino acids: CSVDSGQIGQYF. CDR3 sequence (DNA): TGCAGCGTTGATTCGGGACAAATTGGGCAGTACTTC.

The J gene is TRBJ2-1, the V gene TRBV30; TRBD2 matches 9 bases. The V gene end was trimmed by 5 bases and the J gene end by 6 bases; junction bases not matched to a gene: 8. Germline CDR1 reads GTSNPN; CDR2 reads SVGIG (reference sequence). The CDR3 totals 14 residues. The DNA of the CDR3 is TGTGCCTGGGGTCCCTCAGCGGGGGGCAATGAGCAGTTCTTC. Translation: CAWGPSAGGNEQFF.